This paragraph reports one TCR beta chain. Its cognate antigen has yet to be identified. At one of its ends the junction is not consistent with the germline gene, which may arise from a read error. This sample's time point label indicates: newly diagnosed GD, antithyroid drugs for less than 3 months. For both TCR sequencing and RNA sequencing, RNA was extracted from PBMCs in TRIzol. Graves' disease was diagnosed according to American Thyroid Association guidelines. Recruitment of patients was carried out at an endocrinology department in Xi'an, China. Each patient gave roughly 10 milliliters of peripheral blood, collected in an EDTA anticoagulant tube. Ficoll Paque Plus density gradient separation was used to isolate PBMCs, and no further T cell sorting was performed. An Agilent 2100 Bioanalyzer and agarose gel were used to check RNA quality, while a NanoDrop 2000 measured RNA concentration. The sample comes from a study of regulatory T cells in long-lasting Graves disease (dated by TCRdb to the early 2020s). Turning to the overall study: Patients with newly diagnosed Graves' disease had been on antithyroid drugs for under 3 months. Patients with persistent Graves' disease were compared with patients with newly diagnosed Graves' disease using TCR sequencing and RNA sequencing of peripheral blood. The study was registered as a clinical trial and conducted in China. A total of around 35 samples were covered by TCR sequencing, comprising roughly 13 persistent and about 20 newly diagnosed Graves' disease patients. Findings and caveats that apply to the study as a whole: Only the TCR beta chain was sequenced and analyzed. Because the primary lesion, thyroid tissue, could not be accessed, the study looked at peripheral blood alone. The small sample size was acknowledged by the authors as a limitation that may reduce accuracy. Compared with newly diagnosed patients, patients with persistent Graves' disease had lower TCR Shannon entropy and fewer highly expanded clones, which suggests clonal expansion. More public clonotypes were shared among persistent patients (around 3,000) than among newly diagnosed patients (just under 1,000). Persistent disease showed preferential use of TRBV28, TRBJ1-2 and TRBJ2-5, whereas newly diagnosed disease favored TRBV20-1 and TRBJ2-1.

Library construction relied on multiplex PCR. Data came from an Illumina HiSeq 4000. iRepertoire HTBI primers and Arm-PCR amplification of CDR3 regions were used to construct TCR beta libraries. Before sequencing, the PCR products went through gel purification. The original methods were these. A total of roughly 58 TRBV and 14 TRBJ segments were identified across samples and were used for gene usage analysis of CDR3 amino acid clonotypes. COPE and FqMerger were used to merge filtered high-quality paired reads into contigs. BLAST was used to align contigs to the IMGT TRBV, TRBD and TRBJ reference genes, and CDR3 was defined following IMGT. Highly expanded clones were defined as clonotypes with a frequency above 0.1%. Shannon entropy served as the measure of repertoire diversity, while the Gini coefficient captured V-J evenness. A clonotype found in more than one individual was treated as public. TCRdb reran the public reads through fastp at Q25 and MiXCR, keeping productive beta chains. When rows share a CDR3 protein, they turn into one entry using the most common DNA and genes. In this record, the V and J calls reflect TCRdb's handling and not the investigators' own analysis. Within this sample are about 530,000 distinct CDR3 sequences, with 16% of them counted one time only. The ten largest clones represent just under 25% of the sample.

The CDR3 contains 17 residues, cysteine and phenylalanine counted. The sequence is cut down to CDR3 DNA, 51 bases in frame from base 1. In the germline V gene, CDR1 corresponds to MNHNS and CDR2 to SASEGT. These data were also reused for a study on T cells in Graves' hyperthyroidism and ophthalmopathy. That second publication adds: Graves' hyperthyroidism was defined as stable when no progression to ophthalmopathy occurred over 18 months of follow-up. Hyperthyroidism patients were newly diagnosed, with disease duration under 2 months, and aged 18 to 65 years. The study excluded patients with uncontrolled infections, other autoimmune diseases, pregnancy or lactation. Clinical symptoms, serum thyroxine and TRAb, thyroid ultrasound, and orbital computed tomography formed the basis for the diagnoses. A first-round RT-PCR of the TCR CDR3 used the HTBI primer set with the Qiagen OneStep RT-PCR kit. Blood samples also contained most of the expanded thyroid clonotypes (frequency above 0.001), which suggests that blood repertoires may reflect thyroid immune responses. A 13 V-J signature model separated ophthalmopathy from stable hyperthyroidism, with approximately 86% sensitivity and 81% to 82% specificity in cross-validation and 80%/75% in testing. In validation, the model predicted progression to ophthalmopathy with approximately 69% sensitivity and over 72% specificity, a median of about 6.7 months before onset. To identify TCR V-J signatures that set the groups apart, the researchers used a discovery cohort of approximately 98 patients, made up of around 42 with Graves' ophthalmopathy and 55 to 65 with stable Graves' hyperthyroidism. Whether ophthalmopathy could be predicted prospectively was tested in an independent validation cohort made up of under 20 hyperthyroidism patients plus 17 patients who later progressed to ophthalmopathy. The 100 discovery patients were randomly split 7:3 into training and test sets. The study also compared thyroid tissue and blood T-cell repertoires from five or six Graves' hyperthyroidism patients. Following sampling, methimazole starting at 30 mg daily was given to hyperthyroidism patients, and high-dose intravenous methylprednisolone was given to ophthalmopathy patients. Libraries were constructed in a second round of multiplex PCR, after which size selection and purification were performed. The libraries were sequenced on an Illumina HiSeq2000 using paired-end 100 bp reads. SOAPnuke was used to process the raw data, removing reads that contained adapters or uncalled bases, had a mean Phred below 15, or lacked an exact match to the constant primer or identifier. High-quality paired reads were merged using COPE v1.2.5, and each unique nucleotide sequence was defined as a clonotype. Clonotypes were aligned to IMGT TRBV, TRBD and TRBJ reference segments using MiTCR v1.1. Only V-J combinations with frequency above 0.0001, covering 99% to 99.2% of repertoires, were analysed. A TCS score was defined as the ratio between F50 (clonal expansion) and ExV (chaos), using BLOSUM62-based TCRdist between CDR3 peptides within each V-J. Welch's t-statistics and random forest reduced 500 to 650 V-J features to 13, which were used in a naive Bayes classifier (R e1071). No statistical method was used to set the sample size in advance, and investigators knew the group allocation. According to the paper, TCR Vbeta CDR3 sequencing was carried out on over 130 peripheral blood samples, which came from fewer than 50 ophthalmopathy, around 75 hyperthyroidism and roughly 17 progressor patients.

The rearranged segments are TRBV6-1 and TRBJ2-3; 10 junctional bases match TRBD2. This sequence was found in a woman aged 35-60 years with Graves disease. Donor details come from another sample of the same person, matched by shared clones. The source material was peripheral blood mononuclear cells (PBMCs), sampled at new diagnosis, from a patient treated with antithyroid drugs. The CDR3 region reads CASTDVAGGPGTDTQYF. The DNA is as follows: TGTGCTAGCACCGACGTAGCGGGGGGACCCGGCACAGATACGCAGTATTTT.